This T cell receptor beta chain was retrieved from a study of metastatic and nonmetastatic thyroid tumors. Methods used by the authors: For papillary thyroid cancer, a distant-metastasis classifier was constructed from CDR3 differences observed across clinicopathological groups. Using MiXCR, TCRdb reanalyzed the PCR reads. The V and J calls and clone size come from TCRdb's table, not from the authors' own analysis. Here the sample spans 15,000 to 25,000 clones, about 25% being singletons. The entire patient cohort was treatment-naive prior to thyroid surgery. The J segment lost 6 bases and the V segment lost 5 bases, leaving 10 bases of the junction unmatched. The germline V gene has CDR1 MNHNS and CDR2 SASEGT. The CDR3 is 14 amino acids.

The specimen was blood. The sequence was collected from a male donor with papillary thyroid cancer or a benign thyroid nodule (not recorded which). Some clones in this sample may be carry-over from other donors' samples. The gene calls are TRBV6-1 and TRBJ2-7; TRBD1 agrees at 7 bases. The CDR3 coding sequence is TGTGCCAGCAGTCGAACAGGGGTGGCAAGCGAGCAGTACTTC. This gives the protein CASSRTGVASEQYF.